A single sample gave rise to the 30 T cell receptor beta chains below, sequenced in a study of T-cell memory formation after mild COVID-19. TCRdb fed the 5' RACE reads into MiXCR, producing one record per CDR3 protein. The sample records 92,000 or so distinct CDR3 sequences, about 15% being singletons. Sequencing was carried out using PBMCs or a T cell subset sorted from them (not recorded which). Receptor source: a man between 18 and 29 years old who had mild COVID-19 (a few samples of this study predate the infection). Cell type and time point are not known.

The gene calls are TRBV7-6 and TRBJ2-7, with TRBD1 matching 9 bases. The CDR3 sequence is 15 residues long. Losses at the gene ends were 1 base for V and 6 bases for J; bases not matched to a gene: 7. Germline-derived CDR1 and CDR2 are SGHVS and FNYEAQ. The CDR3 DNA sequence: TGTGCCAGCAGCTTAGGCGGGACAGGGAAGGGCGAGCAGTACTTC. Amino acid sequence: CASSLGGTGKGEQYF.

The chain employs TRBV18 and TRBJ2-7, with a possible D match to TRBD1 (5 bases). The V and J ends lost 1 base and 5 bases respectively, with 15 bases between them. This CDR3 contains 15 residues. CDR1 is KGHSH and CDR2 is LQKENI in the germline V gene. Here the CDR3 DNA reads TGTGCCAGCTCACCACAGTATACAGGAAACCACGAGCAGTACGTC. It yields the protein CASSPQYTGNHEQYV.

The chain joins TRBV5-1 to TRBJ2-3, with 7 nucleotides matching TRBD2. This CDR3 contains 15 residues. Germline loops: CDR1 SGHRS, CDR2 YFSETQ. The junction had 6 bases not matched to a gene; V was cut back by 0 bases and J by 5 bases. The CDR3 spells CASSLAGRDGDTQYF. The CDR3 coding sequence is TGCGCCAGCAGCTTGGCAGGGAGGGATGGAGATACGCAGTATTTT.

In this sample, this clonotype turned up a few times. CDR3 sequence reads: CSVEDMSSGNTIYF. CDR3 bases: TGCAGCGTTGAAGATATGAGCTCTGGAAACACCATATATTTT. The genes are TRBV29-1 and TRBJ1-3, with D uncertain. The CDR3 runs to 14 residues. Germline assignment: CDR1 SQVTM and CDR2 ANQGSEA. Trimming stripped 0 bases from V and 0 bases from J, with 6 bases between.

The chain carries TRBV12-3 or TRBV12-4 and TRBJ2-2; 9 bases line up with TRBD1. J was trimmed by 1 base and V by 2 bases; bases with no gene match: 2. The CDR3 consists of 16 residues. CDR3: CASSLRGQGNTGELFF. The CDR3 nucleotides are TGTGCCAGCAGTTTAAGGGGACAGGGGAACACCGGGGAGCTGTTTTTT.

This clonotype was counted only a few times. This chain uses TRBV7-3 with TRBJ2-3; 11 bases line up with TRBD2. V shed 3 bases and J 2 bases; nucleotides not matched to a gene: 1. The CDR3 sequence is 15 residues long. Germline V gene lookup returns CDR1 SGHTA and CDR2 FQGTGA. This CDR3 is CASSLTSGATDTQYF. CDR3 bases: TGTGCCAGCAGCTTGACTAGCGGGGCCACAGATACGCAGTATTTT.

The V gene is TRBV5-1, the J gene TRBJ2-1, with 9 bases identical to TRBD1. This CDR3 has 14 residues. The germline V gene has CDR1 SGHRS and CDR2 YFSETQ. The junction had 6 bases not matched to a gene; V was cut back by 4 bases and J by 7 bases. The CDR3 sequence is CASSPGTGINEQFF. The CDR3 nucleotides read TGCGCCAGCAGCCCCGGGACAGGGATTAATGAGCAGTTCTTC.

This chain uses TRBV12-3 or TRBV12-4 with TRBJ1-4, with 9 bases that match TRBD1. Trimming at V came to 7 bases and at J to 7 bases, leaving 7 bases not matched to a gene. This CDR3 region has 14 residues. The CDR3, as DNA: TGTGCCAGCACCGACAGGGGGATGGGTGAAAAACTGTTTTTT. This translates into CASTDRGMGEKLFF.

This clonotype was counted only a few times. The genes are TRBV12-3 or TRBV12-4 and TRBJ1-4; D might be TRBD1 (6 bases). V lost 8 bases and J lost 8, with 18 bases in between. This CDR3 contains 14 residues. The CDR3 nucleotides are TGTGCCAGCGCGTCTCCGGACAGTTCAGAAAAACTGTTTTTT. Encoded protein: CASASPDSSEKLFF.

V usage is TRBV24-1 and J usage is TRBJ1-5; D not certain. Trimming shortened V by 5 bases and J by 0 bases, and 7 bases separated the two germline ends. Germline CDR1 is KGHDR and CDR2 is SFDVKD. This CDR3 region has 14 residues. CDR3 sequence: CATSGADSNQPQHF. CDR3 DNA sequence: TGTGCCACCAGTGGGGCGGATAGCAATCAGCCCCAGCATTTT.

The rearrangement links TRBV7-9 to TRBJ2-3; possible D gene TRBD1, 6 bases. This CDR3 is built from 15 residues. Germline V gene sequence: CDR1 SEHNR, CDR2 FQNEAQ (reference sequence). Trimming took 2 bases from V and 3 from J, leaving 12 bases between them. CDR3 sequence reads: CASSLSGVRTDTQYF. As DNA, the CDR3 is TGTGCCAGCAGCTTATCAGGGGTTCGGACAGATACGCAGTATTTT.

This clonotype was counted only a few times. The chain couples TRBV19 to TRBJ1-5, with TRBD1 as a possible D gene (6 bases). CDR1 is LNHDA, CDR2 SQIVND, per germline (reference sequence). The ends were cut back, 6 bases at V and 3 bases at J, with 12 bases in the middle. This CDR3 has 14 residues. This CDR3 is CASRSGTSNQPQHF. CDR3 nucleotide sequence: TGTGCCAGTAGGTCCGGGACATCCAATCAGCCCCAGCATTTT.

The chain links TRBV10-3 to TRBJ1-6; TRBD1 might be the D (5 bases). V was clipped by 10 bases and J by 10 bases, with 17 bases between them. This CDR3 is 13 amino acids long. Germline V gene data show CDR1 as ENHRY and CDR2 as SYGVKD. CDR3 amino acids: CATRDYEESPLHF. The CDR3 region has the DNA TGTGCCACCCGGGACTACGAGGAATCACCCCTCCACTTT.

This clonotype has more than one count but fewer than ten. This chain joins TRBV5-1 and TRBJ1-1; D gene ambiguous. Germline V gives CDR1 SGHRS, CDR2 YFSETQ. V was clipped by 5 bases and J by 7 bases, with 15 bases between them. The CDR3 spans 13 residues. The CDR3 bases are TGCGCCAGCAGGCCCACCTCAGGTGATGAAGCTTTCTTT. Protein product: CASRPTSGDEAFF.

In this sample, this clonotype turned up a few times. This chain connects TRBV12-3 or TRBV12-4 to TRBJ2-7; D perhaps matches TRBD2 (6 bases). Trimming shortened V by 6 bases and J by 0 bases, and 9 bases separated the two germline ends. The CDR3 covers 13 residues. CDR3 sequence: CASSGGSSYEQYF. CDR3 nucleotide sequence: TGTGCCAGCAGCGGGGGAAGCTCCTACGAGCAGTACTTC.

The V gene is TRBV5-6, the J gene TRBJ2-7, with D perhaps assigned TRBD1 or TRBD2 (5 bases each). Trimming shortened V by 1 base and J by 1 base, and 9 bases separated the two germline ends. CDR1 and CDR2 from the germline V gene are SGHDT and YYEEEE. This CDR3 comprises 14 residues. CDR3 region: CASSLLGGSYEQYF. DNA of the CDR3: TGTGCCAGCAGCTTGCTTGGGGGTTCCTACGAGCAGTACTTC.

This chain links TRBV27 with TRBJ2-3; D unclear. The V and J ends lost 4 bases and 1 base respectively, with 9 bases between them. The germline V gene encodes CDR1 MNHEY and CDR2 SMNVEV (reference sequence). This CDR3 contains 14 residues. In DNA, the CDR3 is TGTGCCAGCAGTTCGGGTTGGGGCACAGATACGCAGTATTTT. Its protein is CASSSGWGTDTQYF.

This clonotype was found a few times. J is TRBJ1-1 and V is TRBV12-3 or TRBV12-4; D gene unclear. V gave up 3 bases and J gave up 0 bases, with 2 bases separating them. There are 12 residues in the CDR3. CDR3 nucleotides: TGTGCCAGCAGTTTCGTGAACACTGAAGCTTTCTTT. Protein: CASSFVNTEAFF.

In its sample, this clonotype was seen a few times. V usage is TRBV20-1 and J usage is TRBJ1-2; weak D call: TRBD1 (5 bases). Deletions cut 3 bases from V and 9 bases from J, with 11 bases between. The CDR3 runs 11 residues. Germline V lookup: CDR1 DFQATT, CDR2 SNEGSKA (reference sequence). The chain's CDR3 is CSASNQGRYTF. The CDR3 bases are TGCAGTGCTAGTAACCAGGGCCGCTACACCTTC.

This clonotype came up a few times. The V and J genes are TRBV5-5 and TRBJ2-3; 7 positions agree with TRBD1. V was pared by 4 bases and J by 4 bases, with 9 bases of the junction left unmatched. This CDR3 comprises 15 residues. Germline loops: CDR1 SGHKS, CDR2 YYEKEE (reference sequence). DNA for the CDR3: TGTGCCAGCAGCCCTCCGGACAGGCTCCCAGATACGCAGTATTTT. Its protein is CASSPPDRLPDTQYF.

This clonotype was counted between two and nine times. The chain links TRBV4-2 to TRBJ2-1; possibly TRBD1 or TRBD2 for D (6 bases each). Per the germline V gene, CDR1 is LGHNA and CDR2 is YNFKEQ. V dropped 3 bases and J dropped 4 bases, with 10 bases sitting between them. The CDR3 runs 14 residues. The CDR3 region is CASSHRGAYNEQFF. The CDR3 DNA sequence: TGTGCCAGCAGCCATAGGGGGGCTTACAATGAGCAGTTCTTC.

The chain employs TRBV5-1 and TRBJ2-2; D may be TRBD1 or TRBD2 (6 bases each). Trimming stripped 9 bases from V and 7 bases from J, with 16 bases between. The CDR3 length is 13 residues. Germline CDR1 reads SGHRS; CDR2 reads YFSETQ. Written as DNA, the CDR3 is TGCGCCACCAGACCGGGGGCCGGCGGGGAGCTGTTTTTT. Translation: CATRPGAGGELFF.

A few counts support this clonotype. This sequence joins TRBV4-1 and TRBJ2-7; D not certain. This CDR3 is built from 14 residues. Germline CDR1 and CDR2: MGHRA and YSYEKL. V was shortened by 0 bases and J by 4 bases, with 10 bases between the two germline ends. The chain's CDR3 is CASSQDREFYEQYF. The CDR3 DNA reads TGCGCCAGCAGCCAAGATCGTGAGTTTTACGAGCAGTACTTC.

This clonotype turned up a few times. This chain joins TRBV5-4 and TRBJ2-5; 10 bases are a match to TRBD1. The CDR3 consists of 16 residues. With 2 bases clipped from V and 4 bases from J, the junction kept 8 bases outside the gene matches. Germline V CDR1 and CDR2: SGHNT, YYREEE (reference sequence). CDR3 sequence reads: CASSFTGQGTRETQYF. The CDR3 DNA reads TGTGCCAGCAGCTTTACGGGACAGGGGACGCGAGAGACCCAGTACTTC.

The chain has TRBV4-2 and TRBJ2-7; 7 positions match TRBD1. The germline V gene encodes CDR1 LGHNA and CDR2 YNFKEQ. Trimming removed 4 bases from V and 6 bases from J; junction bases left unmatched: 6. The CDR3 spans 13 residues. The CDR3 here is CASSRKQGPEQYF. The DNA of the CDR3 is TGTGCCAGCAGCCGAAAACAGGGGCCCGAGCAGTACTTC.

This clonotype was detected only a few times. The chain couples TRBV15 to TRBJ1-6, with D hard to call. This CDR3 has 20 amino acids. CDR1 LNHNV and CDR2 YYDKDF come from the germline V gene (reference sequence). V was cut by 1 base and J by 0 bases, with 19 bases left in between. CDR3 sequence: CATSRAIPAGEDSYNSPLHF. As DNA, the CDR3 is TGTGCCACCAGCAGAGCTATCCCAGCTGGGGAGGACTCCTATAATTCACCCCTCCACTTT.

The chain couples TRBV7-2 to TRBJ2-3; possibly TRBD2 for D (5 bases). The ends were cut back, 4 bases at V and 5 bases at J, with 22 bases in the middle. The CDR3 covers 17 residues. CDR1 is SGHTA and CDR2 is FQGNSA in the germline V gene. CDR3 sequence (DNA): TGTGCCAGCAGCTCACGGACTTTTGGGCCGCATATAGATACGCAGTATTTT. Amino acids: CASSSRTFGPHIDTQYF.

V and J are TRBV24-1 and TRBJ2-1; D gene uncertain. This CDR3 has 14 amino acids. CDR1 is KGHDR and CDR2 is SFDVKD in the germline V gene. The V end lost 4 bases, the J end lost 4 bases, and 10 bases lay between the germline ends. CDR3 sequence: CATSDQTSYNEQFF. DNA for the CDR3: TGTGCCACCAGTGACCAGACTTCATACAATGAGCAGTTCTTC.

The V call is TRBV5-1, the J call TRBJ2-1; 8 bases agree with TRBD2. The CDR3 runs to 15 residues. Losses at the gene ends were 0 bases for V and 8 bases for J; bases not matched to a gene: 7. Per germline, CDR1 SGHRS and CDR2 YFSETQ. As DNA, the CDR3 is TGCGCCAGCAGCTTGGCCGCGGGGGGCGGGGATGAGCAGTTCTTC. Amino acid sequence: CASSLAAGGGDEQFF.

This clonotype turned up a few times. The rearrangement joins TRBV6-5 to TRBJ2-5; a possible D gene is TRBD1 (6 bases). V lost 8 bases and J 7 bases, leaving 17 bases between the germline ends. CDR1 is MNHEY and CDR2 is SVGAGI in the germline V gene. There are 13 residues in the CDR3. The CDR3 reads CASGVGAAGTQYF. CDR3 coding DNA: TGTGCCAGCGGGGTGGGGGCGGCGGGGACCCAGTACTTC.